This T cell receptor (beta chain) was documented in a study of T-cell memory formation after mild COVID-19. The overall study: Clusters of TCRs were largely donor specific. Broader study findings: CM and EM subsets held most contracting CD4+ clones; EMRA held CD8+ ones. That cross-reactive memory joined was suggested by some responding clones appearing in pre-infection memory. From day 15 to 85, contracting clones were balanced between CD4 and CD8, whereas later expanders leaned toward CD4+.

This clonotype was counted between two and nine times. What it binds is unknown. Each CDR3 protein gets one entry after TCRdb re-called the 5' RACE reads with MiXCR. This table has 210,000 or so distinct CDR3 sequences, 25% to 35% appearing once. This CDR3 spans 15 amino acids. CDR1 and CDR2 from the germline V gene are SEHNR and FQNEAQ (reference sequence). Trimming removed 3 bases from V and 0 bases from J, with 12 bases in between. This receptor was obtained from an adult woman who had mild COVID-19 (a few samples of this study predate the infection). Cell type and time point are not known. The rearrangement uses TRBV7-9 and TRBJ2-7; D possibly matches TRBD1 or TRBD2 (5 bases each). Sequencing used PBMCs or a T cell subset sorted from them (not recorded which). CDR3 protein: CASSLAGSPSYEQYF. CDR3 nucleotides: TGTGCCAGCAGCTTGGCAGGGAGTCCCTCCTACGAGCAGTACTTC.